The T cell receptor beta chain described here comes from a study of metastatic and nonmetastatic thyroid tumors. Study summary: Where malignant and benign thyroid patients were concerned, repertoires were compared across blood and tumor or nodule tissue. Study results and limitations: The reported finding was significantly higher TCR beta diversity in malignant thyroid tumors relative to benign nodules, in blood and tumor.

The CDR3 runs 15 residues. V lost 2 bases and J 6 bases, leaving 12 bases between the germline ends. Germline V gene data show CDR1 as SGHRS and CDR2 as YFSETQ. No patient received treatment before thyroid surgery. This clone was seen at least ten times. Its matching antigen is unknown. As processed by the authors: In papillary thyroid cancer, a distant-metastasis classifier was built using CDR3 differences across clinicopathological groups. TCRdb ran MiXCR on the PCR reads. None of the V and J calls come from the authors' own analysis; TCRdb made them. The sample consists of roughly 71,000 clones, less than 20% of them appearing once.

The gene calls are TRBV5-1 and TRBJ1-6; TRBD1 might be the D (5 bases). The clonotype comes from a female donor with papillary thyroid cancer or a benign thyroid nodule (not recorded which). Some clones in this sample may be carry-over from other donors' samples. The sequencing input was blood. The CDR3 region is CASSFYGGSNSPLHF. The DNA of the CDR3 is TGCGCCAGCAGCTTTTATGGGGGGAGTAATTCACCCCTCCACTTT.